The clone carrying this T cell receptor beta chain came up many times. Its specificity is not known. The data are from a study of Graves' ophthalmopathy and Graves' hyperthyroidism. Study outcomes and limitations: The blood repertoire also included most expanded thyroid clonotypes above 0.001 frequency.

The germline V gene encodes CDR1 MNHNS and CDR2 SASEGT. The V and J ends lost 5 bases and 1 base respectively, with 17 bases between them. CDR3 length: 16 residues. Excluded were patients with other autoimmune diseases, uncontrolled infections, pregnancy or lactation. The authors diagnosed from clinical symptoms, serum thyroxine, TRAb, thyroid ultrasound and orbital computed tomography. Amplifying from RNA transcripts, the study obtained TCR beta CDR3 regions. The authors performed first-round RT-PCR with HTBI primers and then a second-round multiplex PCR. TCRdb ran MiXCR on the multiplex PCR reads and lists one entry per CDR3 protein. The data hold 400,000 or so distinct CDR3 sequences, with roughly a sixth observed a single time.

Sequencing was carried out using peripheral blood. The receptor's source is an adult woman with stable Graves' hyperthyroidism. The chain links TRBV6-1 to TRBJ1-1; TRBD1 is a possible D gene (6 bases). CDR3 loop: CASSRFRGGTNTEAFF. CDR3 nucleotides: TGTGCCAGCAGTCGATTTCGAGGGGGTACGAACACTGAAGCTTTCTTT.